This T cell receptor (beta chain) was recorded in a study of TIL therapy for anti-PD-1-resistant metastatic lung cancer. Study details: Half of patients were current or former smokers.

Sequencing used immunoSEQ v3. Assay: immunoSEQ multiplex PCR; the TCRdb copy retains only in-frame clones and omits some. The data hold about 52,000 clones, with 79% observed a single time. The V end lost 5 bases, the J end lost 4 bases, and 22 bases lay between the germline ends. In germline, CDR1 is SEHNR, CDR2 FQNEAQ (reference sequence). The CDR3 runs to 17 residues. Time point reported: pre-treatment sample, taken before nivolumab and TIL therapy. The TCR comes from a woman between 30 and 85 years old with non-small cell lung cancer. Sample: blood, taken at baseline. The chain employs TRBV7-9 and TRBJ2-3; D possibly uses TRBD1 or TRBD2 (5 bases each). CDR3 DNA: TGTGCCAGCAGCCCCCCCCGGGACCCTCGAACCCCAGATACGCAGTATTTT. Protein: CASSPPRDPRTPDTQYF.